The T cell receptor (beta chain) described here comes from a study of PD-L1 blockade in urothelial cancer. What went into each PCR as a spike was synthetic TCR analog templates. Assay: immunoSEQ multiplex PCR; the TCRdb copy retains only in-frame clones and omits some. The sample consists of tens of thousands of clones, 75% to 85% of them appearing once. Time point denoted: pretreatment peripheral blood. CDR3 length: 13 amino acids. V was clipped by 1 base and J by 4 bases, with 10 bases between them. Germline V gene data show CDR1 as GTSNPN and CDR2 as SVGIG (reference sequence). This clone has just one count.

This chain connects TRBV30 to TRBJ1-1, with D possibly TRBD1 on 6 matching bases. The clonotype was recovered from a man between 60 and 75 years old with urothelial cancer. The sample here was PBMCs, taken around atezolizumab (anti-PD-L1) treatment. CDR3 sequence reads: CAWSGQASTEAFF. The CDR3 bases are TGTGCCTGGAGTGGACAGGCGAGCACTGAAGCTTTCTTT.